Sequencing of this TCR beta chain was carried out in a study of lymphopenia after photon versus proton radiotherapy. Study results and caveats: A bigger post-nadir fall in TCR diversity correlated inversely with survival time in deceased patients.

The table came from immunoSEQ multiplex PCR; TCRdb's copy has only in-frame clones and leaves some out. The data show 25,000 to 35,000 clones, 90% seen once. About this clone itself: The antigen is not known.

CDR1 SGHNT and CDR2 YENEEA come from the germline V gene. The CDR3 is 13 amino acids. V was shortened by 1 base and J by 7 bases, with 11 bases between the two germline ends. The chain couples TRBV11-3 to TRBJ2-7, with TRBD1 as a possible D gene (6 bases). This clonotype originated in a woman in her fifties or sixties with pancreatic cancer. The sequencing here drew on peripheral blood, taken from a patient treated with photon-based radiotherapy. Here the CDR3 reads CASSLGQATEQYF. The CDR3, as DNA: TGTGCCAGCAGCTTAGGACAGGCCACGGAGCAGTACTTC.